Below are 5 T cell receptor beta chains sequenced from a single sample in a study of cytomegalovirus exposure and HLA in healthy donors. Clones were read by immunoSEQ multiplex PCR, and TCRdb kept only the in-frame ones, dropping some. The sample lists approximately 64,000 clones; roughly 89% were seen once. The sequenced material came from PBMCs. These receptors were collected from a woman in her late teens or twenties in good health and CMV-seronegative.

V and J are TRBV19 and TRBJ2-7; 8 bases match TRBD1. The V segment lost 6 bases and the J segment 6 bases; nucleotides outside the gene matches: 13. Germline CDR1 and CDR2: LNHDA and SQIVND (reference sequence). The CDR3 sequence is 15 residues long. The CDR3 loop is CASSKDRVYGGEQYF. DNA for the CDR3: TGTGCCAGTAGCAAGGACAGGGTATATGGTGGCGAGCAGTACTTC. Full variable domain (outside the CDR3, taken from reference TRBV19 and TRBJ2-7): DGGITQSPKYLFRKEGQNVTLSCEQNLNHDAMYWYRQDPGQGLRLIYYSQIVNDFQKGDIAEGYSVSREKKESFPLTVTSAQKNPTAFYLCASSKDRVYGGEQYFGPGTRLTVT.

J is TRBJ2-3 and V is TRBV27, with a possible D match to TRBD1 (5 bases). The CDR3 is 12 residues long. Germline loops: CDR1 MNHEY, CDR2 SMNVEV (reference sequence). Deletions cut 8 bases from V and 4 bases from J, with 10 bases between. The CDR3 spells CASDRNSDTQYF. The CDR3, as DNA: TGTGCCAGCGACAGAAATTCAGATACGCAGTATTTT.

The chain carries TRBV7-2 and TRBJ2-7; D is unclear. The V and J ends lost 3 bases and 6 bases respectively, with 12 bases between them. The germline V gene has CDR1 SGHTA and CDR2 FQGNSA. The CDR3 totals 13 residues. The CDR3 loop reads CASSFDPPGEQYF. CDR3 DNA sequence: TGTGCCAGCAGCTTTGACCCACCAGGCGAGCAGTACTTC.

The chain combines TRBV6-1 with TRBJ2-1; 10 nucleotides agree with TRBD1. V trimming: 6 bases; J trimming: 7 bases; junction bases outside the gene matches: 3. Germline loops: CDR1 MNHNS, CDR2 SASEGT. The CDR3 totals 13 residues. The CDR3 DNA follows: TGTGCCAGCAGGTCGGGACAGGGGAATGAGCAGTTCTTC. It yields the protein CASRSGQGNEQFF.

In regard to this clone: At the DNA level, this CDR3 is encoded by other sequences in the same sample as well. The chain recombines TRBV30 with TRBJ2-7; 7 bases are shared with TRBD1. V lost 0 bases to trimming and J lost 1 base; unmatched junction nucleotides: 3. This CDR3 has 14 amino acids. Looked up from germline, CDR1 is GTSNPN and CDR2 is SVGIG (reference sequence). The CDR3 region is CAWSVRDSSYEQYF. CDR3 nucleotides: TGTGCCTGGAGTGTTAGGGACAGTTCCTACGAGCAGTACTTC.